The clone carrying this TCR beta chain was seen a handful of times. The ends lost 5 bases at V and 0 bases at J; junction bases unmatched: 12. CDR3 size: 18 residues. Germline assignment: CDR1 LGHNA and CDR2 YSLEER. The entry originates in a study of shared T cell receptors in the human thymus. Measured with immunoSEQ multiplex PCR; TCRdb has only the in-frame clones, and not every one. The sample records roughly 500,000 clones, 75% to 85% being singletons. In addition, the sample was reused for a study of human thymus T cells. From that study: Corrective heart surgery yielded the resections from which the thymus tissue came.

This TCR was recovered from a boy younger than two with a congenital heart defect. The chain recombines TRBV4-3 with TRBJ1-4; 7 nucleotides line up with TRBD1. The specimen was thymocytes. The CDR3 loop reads CASSIRDSYFATNEKLFF. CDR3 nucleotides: TGCGCCAGCAGCATCCGGGACAGCTATTTTGCAACTAATGAAAAACTGTTTTTT.